Sequencing of this T cell receptor beta chain was carried out in a study of a mutant IDH1 vaccine in newly diagnosed glioma. Produced via immunoSEQ multiplex PCR; TCRdb's table is partial and in-frame only. Among about 60,000 clones, around 85% were seen once, and the ten largest hold more than 1.5%. Comment on this clone: Its antigen is not identified.

Study results and caveats: The authors found pseudoprogression apparently unrelated to changes in top peripheral T cell clonotypes.

The CDR3 spans 17 residues. Germline V gene sequence: CDR1 LNHDA, CDR2 SQIVND (reference sequence). Trimming removed 2 bases from V and 0 bases from J, with 16 bases in between. Time point described: week 35, safety follow-up. Every vaccine dose comprised 300 ug of mutant IDH1 20-mer peptide plus topical imiquimod. The receptor was derived from a middle-aged man with glioma. The specimen comprised PBMCs, sampled from a glioma patient whose treatment included an IDH1 peptide vaccine. The V gene is TRBV19, the J gene TRBJ1-1; D is perhaps TRBD1 (5 bases). In DNA form, the CDR3 reads TGTGCCAGTAGTATACACAGGCCCGGGAACTTGAACACTGAAGCTTTCTTT. Protein: CASSIHRPGNLNTEAFF. Looking up the rest from reference TRBV19 and TRBJ1-1 gives the full variable domain: DGGITQSPKYLFRKEGQNVTLSCEQNLNHDAMYWYRQDPGQGLRLIYYSQIVNDFQKGDIAEGYSVSREKKESFPLTVTSAQKNPTAFYLCASSIHRPGNLNTEAFFGQGTRLTVV.